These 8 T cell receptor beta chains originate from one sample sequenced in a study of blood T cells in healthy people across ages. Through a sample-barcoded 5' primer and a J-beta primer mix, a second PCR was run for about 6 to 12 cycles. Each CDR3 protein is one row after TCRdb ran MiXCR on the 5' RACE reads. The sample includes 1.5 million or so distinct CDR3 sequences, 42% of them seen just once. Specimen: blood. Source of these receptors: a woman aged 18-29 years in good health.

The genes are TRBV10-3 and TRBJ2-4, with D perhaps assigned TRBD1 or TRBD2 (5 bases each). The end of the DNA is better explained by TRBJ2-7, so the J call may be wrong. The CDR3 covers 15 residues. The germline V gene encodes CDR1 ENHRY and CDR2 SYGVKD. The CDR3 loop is CAISERGTPASEQYF. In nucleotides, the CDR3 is TGTGCCATCAGTGAACGAGGGACGCCCGCAAGCGAGCAGTACTTC.

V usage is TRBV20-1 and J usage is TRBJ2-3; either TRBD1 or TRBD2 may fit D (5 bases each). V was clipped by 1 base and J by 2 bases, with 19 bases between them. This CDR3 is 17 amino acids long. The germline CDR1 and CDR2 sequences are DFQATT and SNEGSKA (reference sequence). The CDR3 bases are TGCAGTGCTAGAGTCGAATCCGGGACGTGGGTCACAGATACGCAGTATTTT. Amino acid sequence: CSARVESGTWVTDTQYF.

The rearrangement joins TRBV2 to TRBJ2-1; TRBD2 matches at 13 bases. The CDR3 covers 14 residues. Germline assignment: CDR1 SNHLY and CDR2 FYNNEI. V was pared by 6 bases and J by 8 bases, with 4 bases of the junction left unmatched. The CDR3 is CASSGLAGADEQFF. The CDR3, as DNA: TGTGCCAGCAGCGGACTAGCGGGAGCCGATGAGCAGTTCTTC.

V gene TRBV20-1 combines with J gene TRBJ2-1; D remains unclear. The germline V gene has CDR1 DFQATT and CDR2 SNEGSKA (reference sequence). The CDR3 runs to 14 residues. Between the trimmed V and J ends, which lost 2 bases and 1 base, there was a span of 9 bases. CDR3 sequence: CSARRRASYNEQFF. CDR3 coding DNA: TGCAGTGCTAGAAGACGAGCTTCCTACAATGAGCAGTTCTTC.

This CDR3 is CATNQAGGRETQYF. In nucleotides, the CDR3 is TGTGCCACCAACCAGGCGGGGGGTCGGGAGACCCAGTACTTC. V and J are TRBV12-3 or TRBV12-4 and TRBJ2-5; 8 bases line up with TRBD2. With 10 bases clipped from V and 5 bases from J, the junction kept 12 bases outside the gene matches. The CDR3 covers 14 residues.

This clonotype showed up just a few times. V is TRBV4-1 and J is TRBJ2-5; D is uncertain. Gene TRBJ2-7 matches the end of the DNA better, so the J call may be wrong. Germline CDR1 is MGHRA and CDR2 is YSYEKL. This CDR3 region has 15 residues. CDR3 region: CASSLPGAPAGEQYF. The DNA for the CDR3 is TGCGCCAGCAGTCTCCCCGGTGCCCCTGCCGGCGAGCAGTACTTC.

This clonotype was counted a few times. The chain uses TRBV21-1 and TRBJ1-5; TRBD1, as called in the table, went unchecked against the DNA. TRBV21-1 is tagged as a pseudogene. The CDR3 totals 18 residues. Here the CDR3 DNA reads TGTGCCAGCAGCTCTCAGCCTCCCGGGCAGGGGGCGTTTCAGCCCCAGCATTTT. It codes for CASSSQPPGQGAFQPQHF.

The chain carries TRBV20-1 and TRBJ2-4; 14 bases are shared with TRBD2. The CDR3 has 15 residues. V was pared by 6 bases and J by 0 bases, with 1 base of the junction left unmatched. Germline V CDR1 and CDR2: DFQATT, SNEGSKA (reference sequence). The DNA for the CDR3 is TGCAGTGCGGGGACTAGCGGGGGAGCCAAAAACATTCAGTACTTC. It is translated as CSAGTSGGAKNIQYF.